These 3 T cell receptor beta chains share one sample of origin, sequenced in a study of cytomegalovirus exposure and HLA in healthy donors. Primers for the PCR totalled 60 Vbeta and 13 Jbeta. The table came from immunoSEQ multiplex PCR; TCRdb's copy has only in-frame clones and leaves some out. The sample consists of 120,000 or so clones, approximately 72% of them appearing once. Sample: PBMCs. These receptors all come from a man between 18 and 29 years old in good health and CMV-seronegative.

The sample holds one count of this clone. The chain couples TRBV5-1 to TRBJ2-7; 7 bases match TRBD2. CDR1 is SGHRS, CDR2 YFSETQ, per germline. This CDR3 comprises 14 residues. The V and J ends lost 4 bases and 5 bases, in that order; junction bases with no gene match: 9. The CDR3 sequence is CASSPSTSVNEQYF. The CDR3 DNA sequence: TGCGCCAGCAGCCCTAGTACTAGCGTAAACGAGCAGTACTTC.

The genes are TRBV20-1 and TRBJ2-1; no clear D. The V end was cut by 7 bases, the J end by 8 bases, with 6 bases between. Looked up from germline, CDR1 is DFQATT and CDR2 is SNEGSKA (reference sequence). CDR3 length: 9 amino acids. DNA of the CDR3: TGCAGTGTGGCCGATGAGCAGTTCTTC. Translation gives CSVADEQFF.

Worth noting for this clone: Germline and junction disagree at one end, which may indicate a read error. The CDR3 sequence: CPSSLGAGVGTEAFF. The CDR3 DNA sequence: TGTCCCAGCAGCTTGGGTGCGGGGGTCGGTACTGAAGCTTTCTTT. This chain uses TRBV5-4 with TRBJ1-1, with a tentative D call TRBD1 (5 bases). The germline gives CDR1 SGHNT, CDR2 YYREEE (reference sequence). The length of the CDR3 is 15 residues.